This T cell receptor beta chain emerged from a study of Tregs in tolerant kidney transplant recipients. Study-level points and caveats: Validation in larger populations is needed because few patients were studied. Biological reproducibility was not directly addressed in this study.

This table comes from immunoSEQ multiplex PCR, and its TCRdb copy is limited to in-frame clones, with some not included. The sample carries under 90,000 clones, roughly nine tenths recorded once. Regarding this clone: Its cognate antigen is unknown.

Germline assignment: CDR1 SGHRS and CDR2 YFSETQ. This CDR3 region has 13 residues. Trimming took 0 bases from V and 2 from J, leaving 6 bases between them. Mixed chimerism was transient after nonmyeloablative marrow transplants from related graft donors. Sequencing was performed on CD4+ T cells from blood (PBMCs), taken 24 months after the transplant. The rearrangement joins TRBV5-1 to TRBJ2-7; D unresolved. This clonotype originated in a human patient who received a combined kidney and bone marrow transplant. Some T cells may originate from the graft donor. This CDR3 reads CASSLERAYEQYF. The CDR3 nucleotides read TGCGCCAGCAGCTTGGAACGCGCCTACGAGCAGTACTTC.